A single T cell receptor beta chain is shown here with its context. This clonotype has only a few counts. No antigen is known for it. Base qualities are missing; no much larger clone stands one base away. This sample was included in a study of patients and donors after allogeneic stem cell transplantation (TCRdb year 2020). Library method: RT-PCR. TCRdb records NextSeq 550 as the sequencer. Clones were called with MiXCR by TCRdb after fastp trimmed the public reads at Q25, and only in-frame beta chains were retained. Rows matching on CDR3 protein sequence are summarized as one entry with the most common DNA and genes. The sample records about a million distinct CDR3 sequences, 18% of which are singletons. The ten largest account for 5% to 6.5% of the sample. Taken from cysteine to phenylalanine, the CDR3 has 15 residues. The only DNA kept is the CDR3, 45 bases in frame from the first base. V drops 3 bases and J drops 1 base, leaving 13 bases in between. CDR1 and CDR2 are drawn from the germline V gene: MRHNA, SNTAGT.

This chain is built from TRBV6-4 and TRBJ2-7; no D gene can be assigned with confidence. The sample comprised blood, either unsorted or a sorted T cell fraction (not recorded which). The sequence was collected from a human donor who was either an allogeneic HSCT recipient or a stem cell or donor lymphocyte infusion donor (not recorded which). It is not recorded whose cells these are; they may come from a transplant donor. The DNA sequence is as follows: TGTGCCAGCAGTGAGCGAGCTGGCGGTTCCTACGAGCAGTACTTC. The translation is CASSERAGGSYEQYF.